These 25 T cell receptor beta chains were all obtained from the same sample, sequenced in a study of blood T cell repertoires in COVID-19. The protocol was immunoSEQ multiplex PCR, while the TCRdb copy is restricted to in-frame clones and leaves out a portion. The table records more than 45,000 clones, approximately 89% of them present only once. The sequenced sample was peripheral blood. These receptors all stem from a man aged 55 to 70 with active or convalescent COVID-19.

DNA for the CDR3: TGTGCCAGCCGGGGTAAAAACACTGAAGCTTTCTTT. Amino acids: CASRGKNTEAFF. This chain joins TRBV5-4 and TRBJ1-1, with no clear D. Trimming shortened V by 7 bases and J by 2 bases, and 9 bases separated the two germline ends. The germline CDR1 and CDR2 sequences are SGHNT and YYREEE (reference sequence). This CDR3 spans 12 amino acids.

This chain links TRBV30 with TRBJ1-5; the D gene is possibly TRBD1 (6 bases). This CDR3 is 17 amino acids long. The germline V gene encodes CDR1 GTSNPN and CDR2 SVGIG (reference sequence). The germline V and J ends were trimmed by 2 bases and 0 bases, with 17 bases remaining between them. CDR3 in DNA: TGTGCCTGGAGTACGGCGGGGGCGCCAGATAGCAATCAGCCCCAGCATTTT. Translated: CAWSTAGAPDSNQPQHF. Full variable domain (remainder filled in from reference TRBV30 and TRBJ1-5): SQTIHQWPATLVQPVGSPLSLECTVEGTSNPNLYWYRQAAGRGLQLLFYSVGIGQISSEVPQNLSASRPQDRQFILSSKKLLLSDSGFYLCAWSTAGAPDSNQPQHFGDGTRLSIL.

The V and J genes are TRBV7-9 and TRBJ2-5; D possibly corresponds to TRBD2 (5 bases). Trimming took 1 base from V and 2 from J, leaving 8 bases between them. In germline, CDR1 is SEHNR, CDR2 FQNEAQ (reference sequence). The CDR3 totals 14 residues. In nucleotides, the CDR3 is TGTGCCAGCAGCTTAGTAACGGGACAAGAGACCCAGTACTTC. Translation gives CASSLVTGQETQYF. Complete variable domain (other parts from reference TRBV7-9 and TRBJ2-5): DTGVSQNPRHKITKRGQNVTFRCDPISEHNRLYWYRQTLGQGPEFLTYFQNEAQLEKSRLLSDRFSAERPKGSFSTLEIQRTEQGDSAMYLCASSLVTGQETQYFGPGTRLLVL.

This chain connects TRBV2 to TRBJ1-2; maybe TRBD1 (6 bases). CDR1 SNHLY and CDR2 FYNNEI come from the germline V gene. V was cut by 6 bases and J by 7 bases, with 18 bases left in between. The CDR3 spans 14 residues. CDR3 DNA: TGTGCCAGCAGAATACAGGGTTTACAGGGTGGCTACACCTTC. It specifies CASRIQGLQGGYTF.

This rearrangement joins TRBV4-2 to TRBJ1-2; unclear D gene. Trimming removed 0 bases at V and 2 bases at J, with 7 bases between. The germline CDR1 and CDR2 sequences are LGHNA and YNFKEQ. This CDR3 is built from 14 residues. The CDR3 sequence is CASSQEAQNYGYTF. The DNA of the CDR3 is TGTGCCAGCAGCCAAGAGGCACAAAACTATGGCTACACCTTC.

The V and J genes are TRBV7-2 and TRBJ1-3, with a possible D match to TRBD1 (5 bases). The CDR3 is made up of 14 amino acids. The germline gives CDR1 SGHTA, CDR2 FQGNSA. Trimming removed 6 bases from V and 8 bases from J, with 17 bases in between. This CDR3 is CASSKTLGAYTIYF. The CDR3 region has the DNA TGTGCCAGCAGTAAGACCCTAGGGGCGTACACCATATATTTT.

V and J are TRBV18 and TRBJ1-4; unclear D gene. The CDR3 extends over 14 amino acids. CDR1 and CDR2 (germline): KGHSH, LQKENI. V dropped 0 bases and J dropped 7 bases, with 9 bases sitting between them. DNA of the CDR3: TGTGCCAGCTCACCACCGGGCTCTGGTGAAAAACTGTTTTTT. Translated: CASSPPGSGEKLFF.

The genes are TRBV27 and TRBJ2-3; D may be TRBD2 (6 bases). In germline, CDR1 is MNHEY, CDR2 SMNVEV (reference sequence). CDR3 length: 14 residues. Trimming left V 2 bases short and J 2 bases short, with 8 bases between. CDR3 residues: CASSLQDYTDTQYF. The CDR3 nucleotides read TGTGCCAGCAGTTTACAGGACTACACAGATACGCAGTATTTT.

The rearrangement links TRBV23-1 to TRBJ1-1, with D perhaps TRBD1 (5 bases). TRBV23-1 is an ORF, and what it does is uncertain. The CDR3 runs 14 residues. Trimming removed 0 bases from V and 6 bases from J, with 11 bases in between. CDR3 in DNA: TGCGCCAGCAGTCAATCGGGGCAGGTGGCTGAAGCTTTCTTT. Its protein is CASSQSGQVAEAFF.

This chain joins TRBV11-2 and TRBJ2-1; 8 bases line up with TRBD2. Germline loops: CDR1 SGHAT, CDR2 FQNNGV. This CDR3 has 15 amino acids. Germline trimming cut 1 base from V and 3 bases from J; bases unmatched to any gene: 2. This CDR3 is CASSLASGGYNEQFF. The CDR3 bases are TGTGCCAGCAGCTTAGCGAGCGGGGGCTACAATGAGCAGTTCTTC.

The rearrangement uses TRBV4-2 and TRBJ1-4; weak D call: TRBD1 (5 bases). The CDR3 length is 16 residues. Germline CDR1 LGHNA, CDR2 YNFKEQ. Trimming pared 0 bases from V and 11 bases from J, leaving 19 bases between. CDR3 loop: CASSQDFRERGGKLFF. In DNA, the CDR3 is TGTGCCAGCAGCCAAGACTTCCGGGAACGGGGGGGGAAACTGTTTTTT.

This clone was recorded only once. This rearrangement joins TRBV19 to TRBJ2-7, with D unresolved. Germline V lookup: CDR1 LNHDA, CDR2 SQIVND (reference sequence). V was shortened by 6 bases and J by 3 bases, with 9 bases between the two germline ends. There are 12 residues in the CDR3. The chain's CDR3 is CASSRTVYEQYF. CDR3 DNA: TGTGCCAGTAGCAGAACAGTCTACGAGCAGTACTTC. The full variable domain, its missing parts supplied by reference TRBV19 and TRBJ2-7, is DGGITQSPKYLFRKEGQNVTLSCEQNLNHDAMYWYRQDPGQGLRLIYYSQIVNDFQKGDIAEGYSVSREKKESFPLTVTSAQKNPTAFYLCASSRTVYEQYFGPGTRLTVT.

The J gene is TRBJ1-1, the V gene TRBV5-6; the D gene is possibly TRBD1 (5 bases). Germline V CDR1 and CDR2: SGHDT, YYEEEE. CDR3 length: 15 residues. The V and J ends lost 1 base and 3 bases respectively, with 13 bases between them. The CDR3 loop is CASSLRSGWYTEAFF. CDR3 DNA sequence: TGTGCCAGCAGCTTGAGGTCAGGGTGGTACACTGAAGCTTTCTTT.

The CDR3 DNA reads as TGTGCCACCAGCCCCGGATGGGGGCTTGGGAACACTGAAGCTTTCTTT. It is translated as CATSPGWGLGNTEAFF. The chain joins TRBV15 to TRBJ1-1; D may be TRBD1 (6 bases). The CDR3 is made up of 16 amino acids. The germline V gene encodes CDR1 LNHNV and CDR2 YYDKDF (reference sequence). The germline V and J ends were trimmed by 5 bases and 1 base, with 17 bases remaining between them.

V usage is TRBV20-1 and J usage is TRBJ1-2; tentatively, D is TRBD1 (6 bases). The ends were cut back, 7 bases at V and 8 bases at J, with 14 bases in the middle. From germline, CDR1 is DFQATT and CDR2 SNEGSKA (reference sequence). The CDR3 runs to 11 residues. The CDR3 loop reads CSGGGVEGYTF. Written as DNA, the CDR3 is TGCAGTGGAGGGGGGGTAGAAGGCTACACCTTC.

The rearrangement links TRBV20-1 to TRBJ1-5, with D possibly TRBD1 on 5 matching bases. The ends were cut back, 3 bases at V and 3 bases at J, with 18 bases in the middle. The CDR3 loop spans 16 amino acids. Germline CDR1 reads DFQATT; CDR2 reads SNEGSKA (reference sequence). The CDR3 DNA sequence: TGCAGTGCTAGTCCGGCCTCGGGGGATGTCAATCAGCCCCAGCATTTT. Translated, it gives CSASPASGDVNQPQHF.

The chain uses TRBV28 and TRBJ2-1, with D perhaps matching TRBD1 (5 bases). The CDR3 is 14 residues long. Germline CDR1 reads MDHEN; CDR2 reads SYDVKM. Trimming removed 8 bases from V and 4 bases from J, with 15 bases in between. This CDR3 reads CASRVQQAYNEQFF. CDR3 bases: TGTGCCAGCCGCGTCCAACAGGCTTACAATGAGCAGTTCTTC. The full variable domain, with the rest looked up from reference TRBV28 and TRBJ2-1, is DVKVTQSSRYLVKRTGEKVFLECVQDMDHENMFWYRQDPGLGLRLIYFSYDVKMKEKGDIPEGYSVSREKKERFSLILESASTNQTSMYLCASRVQQAYNEQFFGPGTRLTVL.

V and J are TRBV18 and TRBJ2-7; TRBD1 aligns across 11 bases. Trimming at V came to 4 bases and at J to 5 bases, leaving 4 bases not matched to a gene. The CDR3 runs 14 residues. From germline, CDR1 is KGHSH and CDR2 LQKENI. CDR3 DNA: TGTGCCAGCTCACAACCGGGACAGGGGGACGAGCAGTACTTC. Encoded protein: CASSQPGQGDEQYF.

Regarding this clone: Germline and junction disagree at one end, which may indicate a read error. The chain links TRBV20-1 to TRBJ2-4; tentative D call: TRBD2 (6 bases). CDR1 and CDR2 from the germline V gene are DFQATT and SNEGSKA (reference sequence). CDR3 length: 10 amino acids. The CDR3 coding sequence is TGCAGTGCTAAGATGGAGGGTATCCACTTC. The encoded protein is CSAKMEGIHF.

The CDR3 DNA sequence: TGCGCCAGCAGCCCAGGGTGGCAAGAAAAACTGTTTTTT. It specifies CASSPGWQEKLFF. This sequence joins TRBV5-1 and TRBJ1-4, with D possibly being TRBD1 (5 bases). Germline V gene data show CDR1 as SGHRS and CDR2 as YFSETQ. This CDR3 contains 13 residues. V was shortened by 4 bases and J by 8 bases, with 12 bases between the two germline ends.

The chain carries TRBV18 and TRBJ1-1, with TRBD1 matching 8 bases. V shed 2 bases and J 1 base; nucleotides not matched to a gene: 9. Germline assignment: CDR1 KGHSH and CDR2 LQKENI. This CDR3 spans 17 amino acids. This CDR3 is CASSPSGQGGTNTEAFF. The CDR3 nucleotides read TGTGCCAGCTCACCATCCGGACAGGGAGGTACGAACACTGAAGCTTTCTTT. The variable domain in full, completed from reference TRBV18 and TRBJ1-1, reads NAGVMQNPRHLVRRRGQEARLRCSPMKGHSHVYWYRQLPEEGLKFMVYLQKENIIDESGMPKERFSAEFPKEGPSILRIQQVVRGDSAAYFCASSPSGQGGTNTEAFFGQGTRLTVV.

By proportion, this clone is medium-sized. The CDR3 reads CASSSQPGTGYSYEQYF. CDR3 DNA: TGTGCCAGCAGCTCGCAACCCGGGACAGGCTACTCCTACGAGCAGTACTTC. The chain joins TRBV7-9 to TRBJ2-7, with 8 bases lining up with TRBD1. There are 17 residues in the CDR3. The V gene's germline CDR1 is SEHNR and CDR2 FQNEAQ (reference sequence). The J segment lost 0 bases and the V segment lost 4 bases, leaving 11 bases of the junction unmatched. The whole variable domain, filled in from reference TRBV7-9 and TRBJ2-7, reads DTGVSQNPRHKITKRGQNVTFRCDPISEHNRLYWYRQTLGQGPEFLTYFQNEAQLEKSRLLSDRFSAERPKGSFSTLEIQRTEQGDSAMYLCASSSQPGTGYSYEQYFGPGTRLTVT.

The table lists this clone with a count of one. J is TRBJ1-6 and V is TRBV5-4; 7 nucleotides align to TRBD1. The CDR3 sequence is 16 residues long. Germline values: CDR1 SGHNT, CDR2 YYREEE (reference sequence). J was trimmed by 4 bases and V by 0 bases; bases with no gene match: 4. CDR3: CASSLGTGLYNSPLHF. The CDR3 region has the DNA TGTGCCAGCAGCTTGGGGACAGGCCTTTATAATTCACCCCTCCACTTT.

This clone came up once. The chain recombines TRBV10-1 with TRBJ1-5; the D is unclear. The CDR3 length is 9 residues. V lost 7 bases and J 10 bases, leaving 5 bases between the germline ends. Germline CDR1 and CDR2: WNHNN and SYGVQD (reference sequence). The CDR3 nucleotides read TGCGCCAGCATAATTCCCCAGCATTTT. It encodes CASIIPQHF.

The CDR3 DNA follows: TGCGCCAGCAGCCAACAGGTCAGGGGCGATTCACCCCTCCACTTT. This sequence encodes CASSQQVRGDSPLHF. The chain recombines TRBV4-3 with TRBJ1-6; TRBD1 is a possible D gene (6 bases). CDR3 length: 15 residues. The germline V and J ends were trimmed by 2 bases and 8 bases, with 13 bases remaining between them. Germline assignment: CDR1 LGHNA and CDR2 YSLEER.